This TCR beta chain was documented in a study of Graves' ophthalmopathy and Graves' hyperthyroidism listed by TCRdb under 2018. For the wider study: A patient counted as having stable hyperthyroidism if there was no progression to ophthalmopathy within 18 months of follow-up. The independent validation cohort included 20 or so hyperthyroidism patients plus 17 patients who later progressed from hyperthyroidism to ophthalmopathy. T-cell repertoires of thyroid tissue and blood were compared in six or seven hyperthyroidism patients. To explore V-J signatures that distinguish ophthalmopathy from hyperthyroidism, a discovery set of 100 patients was enrolled, made up of about 40 with ophthalmopathy and fewer than 60 with stable hyperthyroidism. In total, 135 blood samples were TCR-sequenced: fewer than 50 ophthalmopathy, roughly 77 hyperthyroidism and about 17 hyperthyroidism-to-ophthalmopathy patients. Once sampling was done, hyperthyroidism patients were given methimazole at a starting dose of 30 mg daily, while ophthalmopathy patients were given high-dose intravenous methylprednisolone. To tell Graves' ophthalmopathy apart from Graves' hyperthyroidism, and to predict which patients would progress to ophthalmopathy, the study relied on TCR beta repertoire signatures.

The full study reports these points: The 13-signature model separated ophthalmopathy from stable hyperthyroidism with approximately 90% sensitivity and about 84% specificity in cross-validation, and 80%/75% in the test set. No statistical method was used to predetermine the sample size, and group allocation was not hidden from the investigators. In validation, the model predicted ophthalmopathy progression with about 71% sensitivity and around 72% specificity; roughly 11 predicted patients were CT-confirmed with GO in a median of approximately 6.5 months. Most expanded thyroid clonotypes with frequency above 0.001 were also detected in blood, suggesting blood repertoires may reflect the thyroid immune response.

The hyperthyroidism patients were 18 to 65 years old and newly diagnosed, with a disease duration of less than 2 months. Patients with other autoimmune diseases, uncontrolled infections, pregnancy or lactation were excluded from the study. Clinical symptoms, serum thyroxine, TRAb, thyroid ultrasound and orbital computed tomography formed the basis of the diagnosis. Total RNA was extracted using Trizol reagent, and RNA quality was checked on an Agilent 2100 Bioanalyzer. The CDR3 goes from the cysteine to the phenylalanine over 14 residues. The CDR3 DNA has 42 bases and is translated from base 1. The germline ends are 11 bases apart after V is trimmed by 6 bases and J by 0 bases. This clonotype was seen ten or more times. Its antigen is still unknown. No qualities accompany the bases; no much larger clone lies one base away. For repertoire sequencing, TCR beta CDR3 regions were amplified from RNA transcripts. The first round of RT-PCR was done with HTBI primers and the Qiagen OneStep RT-PCR kit, and was followed by a second round of multiplex PCR, then size selection and purification. Libraries were sequenced paired-end with 100 bp reads on an Illumina HiSeq2000. Concerning the study's data processing: Reads were processed with SOAPnuke, discarding reads with adapters, uncalled bases, mean Phred below 15, or no exact constant-primer or identifier match. COPE v1.2.5 was used to merge high-quality paired reads. Each unique nucleotide sequence was defined as a clonotype, and clonotypes were aligned to IMGT TRB V, D and J references with MiTCR v1.1. The analysis was limited to V-J combinations with a frequency above 0.0001, which together covered 99% to 99.2% of the repertoires. For each V-J combination, a TCR clonal expansion and chaos score was defined as the ratio of F50 clonal expansion to chaos observed in the TCRdist matrix. Welch's t-statistics and random forest were used to narrow the features down to around 13 V-J combinations, which were then fed into a naive Bayes classifier. The similarity between thyroid and blood repertoires was quantified using the Morisita-Horn index. In TCRdb, the public reads were trimmed at Q25 with fastp and aligned with MiXCR, with productive beta chains retained. Rows are unified per CDR3 protein, each entry keeping the most common DNA and genes. The V and J calls, along with clone size, are taken from TCRdb and not from the paper's own processing. In all, the sample holds about 590,000 distinct CDR3 sequences, and about 40% of those were seen once. Of the sample, around 4% falls within the top ten clones.

This clonotype was obtained from an adult man with Graves' hyperthyroidism. What was sequenced was peripheral blood or thyroid tissue (not recorded which). The receptor chain draws on TRBV12-3 or TRBV12-4 and TRBJ1-1; D gene: possibly TRBD1, on 6 matching bases. CDR3 region: CASSVDRMNTEAFF. The DNA sequence is given as TGTGCCAGCAGCGTCGACAGGATGAACACTGAAGCTTTCTTT.